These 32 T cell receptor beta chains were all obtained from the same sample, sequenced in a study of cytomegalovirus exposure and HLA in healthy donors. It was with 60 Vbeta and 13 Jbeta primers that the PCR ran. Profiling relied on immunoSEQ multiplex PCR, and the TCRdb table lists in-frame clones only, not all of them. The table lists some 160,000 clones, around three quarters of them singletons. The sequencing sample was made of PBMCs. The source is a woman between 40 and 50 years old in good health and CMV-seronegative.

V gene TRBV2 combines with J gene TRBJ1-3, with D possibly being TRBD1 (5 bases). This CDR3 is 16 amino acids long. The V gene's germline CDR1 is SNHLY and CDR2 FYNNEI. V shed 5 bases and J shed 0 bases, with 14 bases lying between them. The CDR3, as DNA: TGTGCCAGCAGTAGGACATCCCAGGGCTCTGGAAACACCATATATTTT. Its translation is CASSRTSQGSGNTIYF. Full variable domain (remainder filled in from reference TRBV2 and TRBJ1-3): EPEVTQTPSHQVTQMGQEVILRCVPISNHLYFYWYRQILGQKVEFLVSFYNNEISEKSEIFDDQFSVERPDGSNFTLKIRSTKLEDSAMYFCASSRTSQGSGNTIYFGEGSWLTVV.

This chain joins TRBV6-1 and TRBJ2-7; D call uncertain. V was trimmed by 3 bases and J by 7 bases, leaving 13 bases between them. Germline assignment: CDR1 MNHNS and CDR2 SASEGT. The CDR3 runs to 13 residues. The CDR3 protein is CASSESLPVEQYF. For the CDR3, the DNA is TGTGCCAGCAGTGAGAGCCTACCCGTGGAGCAGTACTTC.

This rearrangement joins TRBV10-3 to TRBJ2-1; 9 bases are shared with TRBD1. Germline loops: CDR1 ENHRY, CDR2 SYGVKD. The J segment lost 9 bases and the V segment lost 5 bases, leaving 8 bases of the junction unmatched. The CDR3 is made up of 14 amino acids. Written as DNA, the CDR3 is TGTGCCATCAGTCGGGACAGGGAAGGGGTTGAGCAGTTCTTC. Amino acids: CAISRDREGVEQFF.

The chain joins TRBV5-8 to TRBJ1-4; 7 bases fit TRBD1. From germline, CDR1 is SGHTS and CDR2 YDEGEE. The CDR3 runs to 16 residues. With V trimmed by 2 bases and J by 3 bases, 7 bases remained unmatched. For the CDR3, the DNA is TGTGCCAGCAGCTTTTTTCTGGGACAGTCTAATGAAAAACTGTTTTTT. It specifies CASSFFLGQSNEKLFF. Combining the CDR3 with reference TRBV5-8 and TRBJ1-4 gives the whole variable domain EAGVTQSPTHLIKTRGQQATLRCSPISGHTSVYWYQQALGLGLQFLLWYDEGEERNRGNFPPRFSGRQFPNYSSELNVNALELEDSALYLCASSFFLGQSNEKLFFGSGTQLSVL.

The CDR3 DNA sequence: TGCGCCAGCAGACCCCGGACAGGGGGCTACGAGCAGTACTTC. Protein product: CASRPRTGGYEQYF. The rearrangement uses TRBV5-1 and TRBJ2-7; 10 nucleotides align to TRBD1. V lost 5 bases to trimming and J lost 3 bases; unmatched junction nucleotides: 5. Germline CDR1 reads SGHRS; CDR2 reads YFSETQ. The CDR3 spans 14 residues. The variable domain in full, completed from reference TRBV5-1 and TRBJ2-7, reads KAGVTQTPRYLIKTRGQQVTLSCSPISGHRSVSWYQQTPGQGLQFLFEYFSETQRNKGNFPGRFSGRQFSNSRSEMNVSTLELGDSALYLCASRPRTGGYEQYFGPGTRLTVT.

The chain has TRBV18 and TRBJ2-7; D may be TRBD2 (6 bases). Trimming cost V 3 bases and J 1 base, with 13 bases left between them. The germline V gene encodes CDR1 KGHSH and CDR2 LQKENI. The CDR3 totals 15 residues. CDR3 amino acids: CASSPPGRGSYEQYF. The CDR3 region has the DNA TGTGCCAGCTCACCCCCAGGACGGGGGTCCTACGAGCAGTACTTC.

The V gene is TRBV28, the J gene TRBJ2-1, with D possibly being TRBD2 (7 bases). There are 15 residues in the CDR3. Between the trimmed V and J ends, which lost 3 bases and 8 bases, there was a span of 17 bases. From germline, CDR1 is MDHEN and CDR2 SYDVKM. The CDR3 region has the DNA TGTGCCAGCAGTTTTCGTGGGGGGGCCACGGATGAGCAGTTCTTC. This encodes CASSFRGGATDEQFF. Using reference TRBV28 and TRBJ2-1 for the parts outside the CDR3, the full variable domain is DVKVTQSSRYLVKRTGEKVFLECVQDMDHENMFWYRQDPGLGLRLIYFSYDVKMKEKGDIPEGYSVSREKKERFSLILESASTNQTSMYLCASSFRGGATDEQFFGPGTRLTVL.

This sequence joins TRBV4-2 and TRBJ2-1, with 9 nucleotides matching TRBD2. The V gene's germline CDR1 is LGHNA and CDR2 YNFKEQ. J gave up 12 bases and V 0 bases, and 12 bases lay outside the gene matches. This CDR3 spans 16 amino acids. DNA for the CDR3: TGTGCCAGCAGCCAAGAGGGCGGGACTAGCTTCCTTGGGCAGTTCTTC. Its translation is CASSQEGGTSFLGQFF.

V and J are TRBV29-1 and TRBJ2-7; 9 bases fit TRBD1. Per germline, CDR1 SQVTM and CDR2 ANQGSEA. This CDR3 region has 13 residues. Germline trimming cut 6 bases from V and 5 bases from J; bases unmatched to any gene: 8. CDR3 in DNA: TGCAGCGTAAAACAGGGGGCAAGGAACGAGCAGTACTTC. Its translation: CSVKQGARNEQYF.

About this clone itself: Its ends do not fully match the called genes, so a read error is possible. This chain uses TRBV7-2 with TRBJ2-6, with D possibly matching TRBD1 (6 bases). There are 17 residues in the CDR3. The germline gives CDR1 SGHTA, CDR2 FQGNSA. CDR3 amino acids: CAGSLRTVSPWANVLTF. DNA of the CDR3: TGTGCCGGCAGCCTACGGACAGTTTCTCCCTGGGCCAACGTCCTGACTTTC.

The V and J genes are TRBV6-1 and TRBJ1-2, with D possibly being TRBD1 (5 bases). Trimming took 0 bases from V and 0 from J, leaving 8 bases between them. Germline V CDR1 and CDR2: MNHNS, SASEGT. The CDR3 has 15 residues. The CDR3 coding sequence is TGTGCCAGCAGTGAAGCGGGGACTCCTAACTATGGCTACACCTTC. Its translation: CASSEAGTPNYGYTF.

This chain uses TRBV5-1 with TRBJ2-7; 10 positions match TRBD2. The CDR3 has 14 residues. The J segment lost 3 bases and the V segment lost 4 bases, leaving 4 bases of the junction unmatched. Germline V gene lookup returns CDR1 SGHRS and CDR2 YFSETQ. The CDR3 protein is CASSLGLASYEQYF. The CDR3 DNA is TGCGCCAGCAGCCTGGGACTAGCGAGCTACGAGCAGTACTTC.

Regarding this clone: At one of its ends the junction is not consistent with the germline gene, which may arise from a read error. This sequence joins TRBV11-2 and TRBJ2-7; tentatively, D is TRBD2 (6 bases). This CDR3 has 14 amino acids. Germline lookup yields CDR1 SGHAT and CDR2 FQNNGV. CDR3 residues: CASSQGPGLGEQYF. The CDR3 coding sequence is TGCGCCAGCAGCCAAGGGCCGGGACTGGGGGAGCAGTACTTC.

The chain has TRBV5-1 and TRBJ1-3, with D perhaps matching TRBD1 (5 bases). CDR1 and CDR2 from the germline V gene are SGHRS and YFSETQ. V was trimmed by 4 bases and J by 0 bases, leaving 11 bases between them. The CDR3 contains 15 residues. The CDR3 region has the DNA TGCGCCAGCAGCACCGCAGGGTTCTCTGGAAACACCATATATTTT. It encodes CASSTAGFSGNTIYF.

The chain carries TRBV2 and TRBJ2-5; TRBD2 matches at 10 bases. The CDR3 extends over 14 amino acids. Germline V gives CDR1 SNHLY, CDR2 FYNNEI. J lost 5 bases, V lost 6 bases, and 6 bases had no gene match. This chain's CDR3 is CASRKRGGEETQYF. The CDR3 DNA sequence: TGTGCCAGCAGAAAGCGGGGGGGCGAGGAGACCCAGTACTTC.

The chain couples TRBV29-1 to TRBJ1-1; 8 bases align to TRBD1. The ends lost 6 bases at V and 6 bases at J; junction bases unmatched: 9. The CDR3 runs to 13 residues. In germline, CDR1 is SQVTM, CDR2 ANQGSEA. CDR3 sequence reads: CSVMTGAVAEAFF. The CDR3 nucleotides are TGCAGCGTAATGACAGGGGCTGTTGCTGAAGCTTTCTTT.

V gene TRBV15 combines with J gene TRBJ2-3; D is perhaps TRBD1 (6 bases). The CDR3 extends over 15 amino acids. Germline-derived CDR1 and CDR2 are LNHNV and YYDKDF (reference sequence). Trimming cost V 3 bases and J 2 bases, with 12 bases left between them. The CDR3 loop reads CATSSRDTFTDTQYF. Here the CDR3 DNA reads TGTGCCACCAGCAGCCGGGACACTTTCACAGATACGCAGTATTTT.

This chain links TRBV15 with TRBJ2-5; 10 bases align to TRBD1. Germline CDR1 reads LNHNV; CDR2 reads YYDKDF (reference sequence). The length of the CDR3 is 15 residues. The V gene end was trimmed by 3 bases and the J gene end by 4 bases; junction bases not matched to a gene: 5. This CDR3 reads CATSRRDRGLETQYF. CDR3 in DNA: TGTGCCACCAGCAGGAGGGACAGGGGTCTAGAGACCCAGTACTTC.

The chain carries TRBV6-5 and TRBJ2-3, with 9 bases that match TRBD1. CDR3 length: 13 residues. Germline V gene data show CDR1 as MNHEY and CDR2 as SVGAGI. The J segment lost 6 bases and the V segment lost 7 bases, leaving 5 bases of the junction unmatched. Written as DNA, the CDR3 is TGTGCCAGCAAGGACAGGGGCCTGGATACGCAGTATTTT. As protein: CASKDRGLDTQYF.

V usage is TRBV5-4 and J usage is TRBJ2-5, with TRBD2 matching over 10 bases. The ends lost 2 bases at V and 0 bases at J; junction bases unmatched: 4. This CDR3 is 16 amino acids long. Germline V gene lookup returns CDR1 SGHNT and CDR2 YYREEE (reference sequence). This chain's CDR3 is CASSLSGGGNQETQYF. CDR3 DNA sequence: TGTGCCAGCAGCTTAAGCGGGGGGGGAAACCAAGAGACCCAGTACTTC.

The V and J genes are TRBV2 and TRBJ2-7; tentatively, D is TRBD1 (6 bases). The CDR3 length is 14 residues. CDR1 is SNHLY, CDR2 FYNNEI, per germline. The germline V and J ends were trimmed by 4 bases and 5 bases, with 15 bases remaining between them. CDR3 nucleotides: TGTGCCAGCAGTGTCGTCAGGGGTCGCAACGAGCAGTACTTC. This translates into CASSVVRGRNEQYF. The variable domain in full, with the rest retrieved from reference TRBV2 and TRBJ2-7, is EPEVTQTPSHQVTQMGQEVILRCVPISNHLYFYWYRQILGQKVEFLVSFYNNEISEKSEIFDDQFSVERPDGSNFTLKIRSTKLEDSAMYFCASSVVRGRNEQYFGPGTRLTVT.

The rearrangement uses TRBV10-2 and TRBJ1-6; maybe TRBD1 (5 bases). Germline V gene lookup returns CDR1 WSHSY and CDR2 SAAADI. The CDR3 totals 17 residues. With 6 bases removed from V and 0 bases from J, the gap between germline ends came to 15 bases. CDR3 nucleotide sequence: TGCGCCAGCAGAAGCCAGGGAACCAGCTCCTATAATTCACCCCTCCACTTT. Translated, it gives CASRSQGTSSYNSPLHF.

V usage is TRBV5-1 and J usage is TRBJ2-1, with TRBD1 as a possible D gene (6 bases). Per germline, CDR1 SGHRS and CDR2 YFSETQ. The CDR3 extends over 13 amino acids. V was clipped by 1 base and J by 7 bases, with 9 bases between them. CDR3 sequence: CASSLTGLNEQFF. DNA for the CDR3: TGCGCCAGCAGCTTGACAGGGCTGAATGAGCAGTTCTTC.

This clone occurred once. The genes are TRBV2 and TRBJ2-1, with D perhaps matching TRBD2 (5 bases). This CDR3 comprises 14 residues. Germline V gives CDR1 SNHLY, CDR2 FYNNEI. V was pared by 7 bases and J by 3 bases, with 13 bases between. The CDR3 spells CASTQEESYNEQFF. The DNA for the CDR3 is TGTGCCAGCACGCAGGAGGAGAGCTACAATGAGCAGTTCTTC.

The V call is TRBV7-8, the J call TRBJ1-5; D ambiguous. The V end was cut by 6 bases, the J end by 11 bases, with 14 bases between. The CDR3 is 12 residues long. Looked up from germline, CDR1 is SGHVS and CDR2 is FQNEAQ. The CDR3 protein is CASSSVSSSQHF. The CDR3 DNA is TGTGCCAGCAGTTCTGTTAGTTCGTCCCAGCATTTT.

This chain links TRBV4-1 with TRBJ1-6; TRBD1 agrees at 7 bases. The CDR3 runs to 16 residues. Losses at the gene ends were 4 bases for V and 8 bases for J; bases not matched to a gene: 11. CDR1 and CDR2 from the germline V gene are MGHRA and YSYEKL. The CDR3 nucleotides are TGCGCCAGCAGCCCACCCGGGACAGTCTTGTATTCACCCCTCCACTTT. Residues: CASSPPGTVLYSPLHF.

CDR3 region: CARIELARWNYGYTF. The CDR3, as DNA: TGTGCCAGGATAGAACTTGCCCGGTGGAACTATGGCTACACCTTC. V and J are TRBV19 and TRBJ1-2; D uncertain. The V gene lost 9 bases and the J gene lost 2 bases, with 19 bases spanning the gap. CDR3 length: 15 residues. Germline assignment: CDR1 LNHDA and CDR2 SQIVND (reference sequence).

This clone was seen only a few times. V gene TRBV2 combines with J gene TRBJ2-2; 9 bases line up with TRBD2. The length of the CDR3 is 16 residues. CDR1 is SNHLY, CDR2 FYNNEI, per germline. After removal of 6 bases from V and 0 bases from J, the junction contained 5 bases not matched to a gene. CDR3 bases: TGTGCCAGCAGGGGACTAGCAGTTACGAACACCGGGGAGCTGTTTTTT. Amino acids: CASRGLAVTNTGELFF.

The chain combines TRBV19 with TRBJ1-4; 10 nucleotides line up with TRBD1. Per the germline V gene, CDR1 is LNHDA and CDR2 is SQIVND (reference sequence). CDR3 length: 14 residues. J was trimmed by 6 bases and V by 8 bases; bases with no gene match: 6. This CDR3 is CASSMTGGYEKLFF. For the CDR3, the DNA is TGTGCCAGTTCGATGACAGGGGGCTATGAAAAACTGTTTTTT.

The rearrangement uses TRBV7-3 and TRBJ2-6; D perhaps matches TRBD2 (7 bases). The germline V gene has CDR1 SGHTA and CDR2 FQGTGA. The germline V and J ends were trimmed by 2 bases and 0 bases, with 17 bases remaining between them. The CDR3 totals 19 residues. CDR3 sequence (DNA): TGTGCCAGCAGCTTAGGAGGGCGGGGGCGCTCCTCTGGGGCCAACGTCCTGACTTTC. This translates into CASSLGGRGRSSGANVLTF.

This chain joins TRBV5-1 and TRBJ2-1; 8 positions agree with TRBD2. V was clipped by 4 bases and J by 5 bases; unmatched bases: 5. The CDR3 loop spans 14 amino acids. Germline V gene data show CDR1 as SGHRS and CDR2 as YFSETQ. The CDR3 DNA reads TGCGCCAGCAGCACGGGACTAGGGAACAATGAGCAGTTCTTC. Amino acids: CASSTGLGNNEQFF.

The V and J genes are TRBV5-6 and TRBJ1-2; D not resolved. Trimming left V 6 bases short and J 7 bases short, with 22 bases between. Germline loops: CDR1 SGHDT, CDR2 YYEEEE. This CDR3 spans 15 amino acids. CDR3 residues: CASTYDTRLSVGYTF. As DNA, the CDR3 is TGTGCCAGCACATACGACACCCGGCTTTCGGTTGGCTACACCTTC.